This TCR beta chain was profiled in a study of CD8 T cells in Susac syndrome. Study in general: Of the sequenced Susac syndrome patients, 5 or 6 had active disease and fewer than ten were in remission.

Germline values: CDR1 SGHRS, CDR2 YFSETQ. The CDR3 covers 14 residues. V lost 2 bases and J lost 8, with 13 bases in between. Both CD4+ and CD8+ T cells were negatively isolated, and TEMRA cells underwent FACS enrichment. An input of roughly 0.45 to 1 ug of RNA was subjected to reverse transcription using random hexamers. Each CDR3 protein gets one entry after TCRdb re-called the immunoSEQ multiplex PCR reads with MiXCR. The data show roughly 200,000 distinct CDR3 sequences, 85% to 95% seen once. V and J are TRBV5-1 and TRBJ1-4; a possible D gene is TRBD1 (6 bases). The TCR sequence derives from a human donor with Susac syndrome. Material: CD4+ T cells from PBMCs. The CDR3 here is CASSLQGFGEKLFF. In DNA, the CDR3 is TGCGCCAGCAGCTTACAGGGTTTTGGGGAAAAACTGTTTTTT.